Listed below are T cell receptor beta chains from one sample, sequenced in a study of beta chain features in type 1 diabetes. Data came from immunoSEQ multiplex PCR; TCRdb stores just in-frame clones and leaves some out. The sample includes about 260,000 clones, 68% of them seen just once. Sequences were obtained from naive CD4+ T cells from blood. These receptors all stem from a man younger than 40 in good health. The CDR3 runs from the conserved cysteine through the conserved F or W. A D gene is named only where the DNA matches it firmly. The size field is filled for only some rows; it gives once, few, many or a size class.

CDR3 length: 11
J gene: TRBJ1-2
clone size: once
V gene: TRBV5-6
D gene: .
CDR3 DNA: TGTGCCAGCAGCGCATCGGGCGGCTACACCTTC
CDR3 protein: CASSASGGYTF

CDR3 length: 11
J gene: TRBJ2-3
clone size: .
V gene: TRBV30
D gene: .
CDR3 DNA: TGTGCCTGGGGGGGAAGCGATACGCAGTATTTT
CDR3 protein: CAWGGSDTQYF

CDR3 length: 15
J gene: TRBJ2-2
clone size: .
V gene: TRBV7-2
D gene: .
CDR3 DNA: TGTGCCAGCAGCGGGGACCGAAGCAACACCGGGGAGCTGTTTTTT
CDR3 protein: CASSGDRSNTGELFF

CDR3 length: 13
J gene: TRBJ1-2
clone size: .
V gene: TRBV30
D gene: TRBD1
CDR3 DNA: TGTGCCTGGCAACGGGACAGCTCTTATGGCTACACCTTC
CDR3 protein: CAWQRDSSYGYTF

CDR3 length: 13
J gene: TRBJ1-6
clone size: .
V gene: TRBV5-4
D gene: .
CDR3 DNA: TGTGCCAGCAGCGAGGGACTCAATTCACCCCTCCACTTT
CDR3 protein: CASSEGLNSPLHF

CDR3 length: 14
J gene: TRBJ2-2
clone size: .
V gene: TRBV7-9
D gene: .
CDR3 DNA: TGTGCCAGCAGCTTAGCCAACCTAGCCGGGGAGCTGTTTTTT
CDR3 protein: CASSLANLAGELFF

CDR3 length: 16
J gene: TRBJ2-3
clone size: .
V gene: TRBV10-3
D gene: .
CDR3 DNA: TGTGCCATCAGTGAGTACCCAGGAGGGGGCACAGATACGCAGTATTTT
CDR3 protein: CAISEYPGGGTDTQYF

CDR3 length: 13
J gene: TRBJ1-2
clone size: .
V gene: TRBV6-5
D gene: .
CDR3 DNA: TGTGCCAGCAGTTCCCCGGGACGATGGGGCTACACCTTC
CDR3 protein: CASSSPGRWGYTF

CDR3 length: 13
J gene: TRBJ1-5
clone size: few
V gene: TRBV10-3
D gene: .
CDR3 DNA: TGTGCCATCAGTGAGTCGAGCAATCAGCCCCAGCATTTT
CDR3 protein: CAISESSNQPQHF

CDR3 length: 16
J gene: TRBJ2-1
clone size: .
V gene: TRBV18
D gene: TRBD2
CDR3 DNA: TGTGCCAGCTCACCCCCGGGACTAAGCTCCTACAATGAGCAGTTCTTC
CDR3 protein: CASSPPGLSSYNEQFF

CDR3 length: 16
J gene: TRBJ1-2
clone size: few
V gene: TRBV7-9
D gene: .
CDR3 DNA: TGTGCCAGCAGCTTAGTAGGAGGGGACGCGAGGAAGGGCTACACCTTC
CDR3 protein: CASSLVGGDARKGYTF

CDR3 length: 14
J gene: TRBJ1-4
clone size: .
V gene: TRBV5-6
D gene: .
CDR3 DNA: TGTGCCAGCAGCTTGGGAGATTGGAATGAAAAACTGTTTTTT
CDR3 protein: CASSLGDWNEKLFF

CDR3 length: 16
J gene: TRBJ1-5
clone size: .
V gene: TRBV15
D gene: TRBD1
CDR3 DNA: TGTGCCACCCGAATCGGGACAGGGTCGAGCAATCAGCCCCAGCATTTT
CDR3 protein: CATRIGTGSSNQPQHF

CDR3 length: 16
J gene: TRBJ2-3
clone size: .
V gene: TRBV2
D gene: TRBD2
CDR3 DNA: TGTGCCAGCAGTCTAGGACTAGCGGGGCTCACAGATACGCAGTATTTT
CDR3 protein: CASSLGLAGLTDTQYF